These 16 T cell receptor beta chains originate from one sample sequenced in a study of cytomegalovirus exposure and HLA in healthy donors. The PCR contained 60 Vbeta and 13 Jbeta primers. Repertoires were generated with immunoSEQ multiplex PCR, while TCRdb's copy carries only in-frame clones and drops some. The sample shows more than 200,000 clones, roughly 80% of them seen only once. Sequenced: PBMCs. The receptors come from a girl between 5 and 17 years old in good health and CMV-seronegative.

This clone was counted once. In DNA form, the CDR3 reads TGTGCCTGCAGTAGACAGGGGGGGTATCAGCCCCAGCATTTT. It yields the protein CACSRQGGYQPQHF. This sequence joins TRBV30 and TRBJ1-5; 9 bases are shared with TRBD1. This CDR3 is built from 14 residues. Germline values: CDR1 GTSNPN, CDR2 SVGIG (reference sequence). Trimming removed 6 bases from V and 5 bases from J; junction bases left unmatched: 8.

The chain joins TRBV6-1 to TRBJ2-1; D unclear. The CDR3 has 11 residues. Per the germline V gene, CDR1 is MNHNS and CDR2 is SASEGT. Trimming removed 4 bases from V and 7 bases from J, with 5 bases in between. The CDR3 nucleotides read TGTGCCAGCAGTGTGCGGAATGAGCAGTTCTTC. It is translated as CASSVRNEQFF.

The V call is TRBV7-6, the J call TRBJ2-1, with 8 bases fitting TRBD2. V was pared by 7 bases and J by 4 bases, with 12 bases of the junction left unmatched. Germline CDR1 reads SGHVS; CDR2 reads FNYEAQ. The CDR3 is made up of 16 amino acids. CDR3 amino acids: CASTPDSGGLYNEQFF. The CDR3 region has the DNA TGTGCCAGCACCCCCGACAGCGGGGGTTTATACAATGAGCAGTTCTTC.

This chain's CDR3 is CAWSVSPRTATGELFF. Here the CDR3 DNA reads TGTGCCTGGAGTGTATCTCCCCGGACAGCCACCGGGGAGCTGTTTTTT. V gene TRBV30 combines with J gene TRBJ2-2; the D gene is possibly TRBD1 (6 bases). The CDR3 has 16 residues. CDR1 is GTSNPN, CDR2 SVGIG, per germline (reference sequence). The V gene lost 0 bases and the J gene lost 4 bases, with 15 bases spanning the gap.

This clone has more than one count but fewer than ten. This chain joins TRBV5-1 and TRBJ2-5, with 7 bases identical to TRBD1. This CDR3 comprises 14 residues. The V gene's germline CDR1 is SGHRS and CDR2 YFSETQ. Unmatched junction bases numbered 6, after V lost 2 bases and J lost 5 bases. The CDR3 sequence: CASSFGQVKETQYF. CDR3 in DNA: TGCGCCAGCAGCTTCGGACAGGTCAAGGAGACCCAGTACTTC.

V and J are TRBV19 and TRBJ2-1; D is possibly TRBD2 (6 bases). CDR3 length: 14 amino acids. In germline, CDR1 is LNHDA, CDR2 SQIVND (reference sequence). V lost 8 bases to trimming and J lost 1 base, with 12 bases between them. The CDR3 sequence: CASQIGGSYNEQFF. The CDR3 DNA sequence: TGTGCCAGTCAAATCGGGGGTTCCTACAATGAGCAGTTCTTC.

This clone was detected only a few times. This CDR3 reads CASSSPRVRGGEDTQYF. CDR3 in DNA: TGTGCCAGCAGCTCCCCTCGCGTCAGGGGTGGGGAAGATACGCAGTATTTT. The chain joins TRBV7-9 to TRBJ2-3, with D perhaps matching TRBD1 (6 bases). The CDR3 sequence is 17 residues long. Germline CDR1 is SEHNR and CDR2 is FQNEAQ (reference sequence). Trimming took 4 bases from V and 5 from J, leaving 22 bases between them.

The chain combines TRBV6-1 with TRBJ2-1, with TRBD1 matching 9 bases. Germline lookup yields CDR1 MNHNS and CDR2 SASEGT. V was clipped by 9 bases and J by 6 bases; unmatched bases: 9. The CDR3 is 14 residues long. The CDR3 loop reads CASTGGAAFNEQFF. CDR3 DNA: TGTGCCAGTACAGGGGGCGCGGCTTTCAATGAGCAGTTCTTC.

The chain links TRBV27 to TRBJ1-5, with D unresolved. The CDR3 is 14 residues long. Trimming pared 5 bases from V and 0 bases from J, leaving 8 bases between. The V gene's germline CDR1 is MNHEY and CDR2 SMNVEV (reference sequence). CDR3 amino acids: CASSADTSNQPQHF. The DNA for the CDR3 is TGTGCCAGCAGTGCCGACACTAGCAATCAGCCCCAGCATTTT.

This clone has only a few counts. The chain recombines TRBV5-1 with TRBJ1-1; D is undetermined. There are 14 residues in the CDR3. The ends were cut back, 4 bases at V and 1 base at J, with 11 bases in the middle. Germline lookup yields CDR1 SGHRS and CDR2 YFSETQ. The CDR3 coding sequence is TGCGCCAGCAGCAATCAGGCTTCGAACACTGAAGCTTTCTTT. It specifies CASSNQASNTEAFF.

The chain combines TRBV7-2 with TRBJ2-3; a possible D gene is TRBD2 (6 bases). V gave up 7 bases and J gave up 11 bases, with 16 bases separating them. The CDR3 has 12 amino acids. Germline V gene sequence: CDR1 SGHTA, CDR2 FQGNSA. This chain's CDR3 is CASTPLAGRQYF. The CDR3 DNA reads TGTGCCAGCACCCCCCTGGCGGGGAGGCAGTATTTT.

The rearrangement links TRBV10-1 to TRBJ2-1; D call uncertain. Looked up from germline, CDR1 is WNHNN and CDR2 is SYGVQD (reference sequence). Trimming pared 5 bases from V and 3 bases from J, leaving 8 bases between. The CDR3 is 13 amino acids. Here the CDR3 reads CASSSGYYNEQFF. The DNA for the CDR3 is TGCGCCAGCAGTTCAGGATACTACAATGAGCAGTTCTTC.

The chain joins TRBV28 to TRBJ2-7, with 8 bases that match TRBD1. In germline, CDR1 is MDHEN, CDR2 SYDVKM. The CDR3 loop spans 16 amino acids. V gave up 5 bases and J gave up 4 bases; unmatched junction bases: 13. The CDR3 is CASSQTKGQDRYEQYF. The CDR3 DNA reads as TGTGCCAGCAGTCAAACAAAGGGACAGGACCGATACGAGCAGTACTTC.

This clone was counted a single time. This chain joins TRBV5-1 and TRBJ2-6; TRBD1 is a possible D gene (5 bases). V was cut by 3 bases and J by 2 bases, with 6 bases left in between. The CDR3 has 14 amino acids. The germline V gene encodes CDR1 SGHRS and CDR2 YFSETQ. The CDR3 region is CASSWGTGANVLTF. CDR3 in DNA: TGCGCCAGCAGCTGGGGCACTGGGGCCAACGTCCTGACTTTC.

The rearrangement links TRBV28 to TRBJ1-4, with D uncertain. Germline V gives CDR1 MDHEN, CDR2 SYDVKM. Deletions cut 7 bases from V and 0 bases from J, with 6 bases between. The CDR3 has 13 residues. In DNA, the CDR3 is TGTGCCAGCATGGTAGCAACTAATGAAAAACTGTTTTTT. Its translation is CASMVATNEKLFF.

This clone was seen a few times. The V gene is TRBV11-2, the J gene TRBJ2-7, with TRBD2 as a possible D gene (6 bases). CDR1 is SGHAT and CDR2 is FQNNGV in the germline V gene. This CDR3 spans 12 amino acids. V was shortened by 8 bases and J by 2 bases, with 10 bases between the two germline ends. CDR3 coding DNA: TGTGCCAGCCGGGACTTAACCTACGAGCAGTACTTC. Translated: CASRDLTYEQYF.